Listed below are T cell receptor beta chains from one sample, sequenced in a study of vaccination and CD4 T cells after COVID-19. What these receptors recognize is not known. Each CDR3 protein gets one entry after TCRdb re-called the PCR reads with MiXCR. In the table there are approximately 15,000 distinct CDR3 sequences, over 25% of which are singletons. Specimen: cultured CD4+ T cells from blood. The origin of the receptors is a human donor with COVID-19. CDR3s include the opening cysteine and the closing phenylalanine or tryptophan. Fields, in order: J gene, V gene, D gene, CDR3 length, clone size, CDR3 protein, CDR3 DNA. D genes are given only for firm matches. Size is omitted from some rows. Given values are once, few, many or a class for expanded clones.

TRBJ2-3	TRBV29-1	TRBD2	14	NA	CSVLAGGPVDTQYF	TGCAGCGTCCTAGCGGGGGGGCCGGTAGATACGCAGTATTTT
TRBJ2-7	TRBV10-3	TRBD2	13	NA	CAISVSGGYEQYF	TGTGCCATCAGTGTCAGCGGGGGCTACGAGCAGTACTTC
TRBJ1-6	TRBV20-1	NA	12	NA	CSAATSNSPLHF	TGCAGTGCTGCAACTAGTAATTCACCCCTCCACTTT
TRBJ2-3	TRBV20-1	TRBD2	15	NA	CSARGLAGGPDTQYF	TGCAGTGCTAGAGGTCTAGCGGGGGGGCCAGATACGCAGTATTTT
TRBJ1-1	TRBV21-1	NA	15	NA	CASSKGGDMNTEAFF	TGTGCCAGCAGCAAAGGGGGCGATATGAACACTGAAGCTTTCTTT
TRBJ2-7	TRBV15	TRBD1	15	medium-sized	CATSTAGQGLGEQYF	TGTGCCACCAGCACGGCAGGACAGGGGCTGGGTGAGCAGTACTTC
TRBJ2-5	TRBV4-3	NA	15	NA	CASSQTRGAGETQYF	TGCGCCAGCAGCCAAACCCGGGGGGCGGGGGAGACCCAGTACTTC
TRBJ2-3	TRBV6-5	NA	15	few	CASSYRSGTVNTQYF	TGTGCCAGCAGTTACAGGTCAGGCACTGTGAATACGCAGTATTTT
TRBJ2-5	TRBV5-5	NA	13	NA	CASSLAIQETQYF	TGTGCCAGCAGCTTGGCGATCCAAGAGACCCAGTACTTC
TRBJ2-7	TRBV7-3	NA	16	NA	CASSLVPVDTSYEQYF	TGTGCCAGCAGCTTGGTGCCTGTAGACACCTCCTACGAGCAGTACTTC
TRBJ2-7	TRBV11-3	TRBD2	16	few	CASSPPGGGGPYEQYF	TGTGCCAGCAGCCCCCCTGGCGGGGGGGGCCCCTACGAGCAGTACTTC
TRBJ1-1	TRBV20-1	NA	13	once	CSARDLGNTEAFF	TGCAGTGCTAGAGATCTCGGGAACACTGAAGCTTTCTTT
TRBJ1-2	TRBV2	NA	13	few	CASSPTKFDGYTF	TGTGCCAGCAGTCCGACAAAGTTCGATGGCTACACCTTC
TRBJ1-5	TRBV2	NA	16	medium-sized	CASSEAAGGGGGPQHF	TGTGCCAGCAGTGAAGCGGCTGGGGGCGGGGGGGGGCCCCAGCATTTT
TRBJ1-1	TRBV11-3	NA	13	NA	CASSSPPTGNAFF	TGTGCCAGCAGCTCCCCCCCCACAGGGAATGCTTTCTTT
TRBJ2-5	TRBV10-2	NA	12	NA	CASTQGSETQYF	TGCGCCAGCACCCAGGGAAGCGAGACCCAGTACTTC
TRBJ1-2	TRBV28	TRBD1	17	NA	CASSPLSLGTGVYGYTF	TGTGCCAGCAGTCCGCTCTCGCTAGGGACAGGGGTCTATGGCTACACCTTC
TRBJ1-2	TRBV11-2	NA	16	few	CASSLSGQIVTYGYTF	TGTGCCAGCAGCTTGAGCGGACAGATCGTAACCTATGGCTACACCTTC
TRBJ2-5	TRBV15	NA	16	NA	CATSRATGPTEETQYF	TGTGCCACCAGCAGAGCAACAGGCCCAACAGAAGAGACCCAGTACTTC
TRBJ1-2	TRBV10-3	NA	13	few	CAISERRDDGYTF	TGTGCCATCAGTGAGCGAAGGGATGATGGCTACACCTTC
TRBJ2-7	TRBV6-2/TRBV6-3	NA	14	NA	CASSYLQGVGEQYF	TGTGCCAGCAGTTACTTACAGGGTGTTGGCGAGCAGTACTTC
TRBJ2-4	TRBV20-1	NA	16	medium-sized	CSASATGGASKNIQYF	TGCAGTGCTAGTGCGACTGGGGGGGCTTCCAAAAACATTCAGTACTTC
TRBJ1-1	TRBV11-3	NA	14	NA	CASSSRFPNTEAFF	TGTGCCAGCAGCAGCCGATTTCCGAACACTGAAGCTTTCTTT
TRBJ2-2	TRBV10-1	NA	14	few	CASSVGGSVGELFF	TGCGCCAGCAGTGTCGGGGGCTCGGTCGGGGAGCTGTTTTTT
TRBJ1-4	TRBV6-1	NA	15	NA	CASSEARGPGEKLFF	TGTGCCAGCAGTGAAGCGAGAGGGCCTGGTGAAAAACTGTTTTTT
TRBJ1-5	TRBV7-2	TRBD1	15	few	CASSLDRGQDQPQHF	TGTGCCAGCAGCCTCGACAGGGGGCAGGATCAGCCCCAGCATTTT
TRBJ1-6	TRBV7-3	NA	14	few	CASSLTGTVSPLHF	TGTGCCAGCAGCTTAACTGGGACCGTTTCACCCCTCCACTTT
TRBJ1-5	TRBV4-1	NA	15	NA	CASSQDTGLYQPQHF	TGCGCCAGCAGCCAAGATACAGGGTTGTACCAGCCCCAGCATTTT
TRBJ1-2	TRBV20-1	NA	15	NA	CSAPGVRVGDGGYTF	TGCAGTGCCCCCGGCGTAAGAGTGGGGGATGGTGGCTACACCTTC
TRBJ1-2	TRBV30	NA	11	NA	CAWRGFYGYTF	TGTGCCTGGAGGGGCTTCTATGGCTACACCTTC
TRBJ1-1	TRBV18	NA	15	once	CASSPYIGENTEAFF	TGTGCCAGCTCACCATATATTGGGGAGAACACTGAAGCTTTCTTT
TRBJ1-5	TRBV19	TRBD1	16	once	CASSIAPGGWNQPQHF	TGTGCCAGTAGTATAGCTCCAGGGGGCTGGAATCAGCCCCAGCATTTT
TRBJ2-2	TRBV12-3/TRBV12-4	TRBD1	16	few	CASRIQGAVNTGELFF	TGTGCCAGCAGGATACAGGGGGCGGTTAACACCGGGGAGCTGTTTTTT
TRBJ2-7	TRBV7-9	TRBD1	14	NA	CASESGQSSYEQYF	TGTGCCAGCGAGTCGGGACAGAGCTCCTACGAGCAGTACTTC
TRBJ1-1	TRBV4-1	NA	15	NA	CVSSQVKSQNTEAFF	TGCGTCAGCAGCCAAGTTAAGTCCCAGAACACTGAAGCTTTCTTT
TRBJ2-2	TRBV20-1	TRBD2	13	medium-sized	CSAKPGGAGELFF	TGCAGTGCTAAACCGGGAGGGGCCGGGGAGCTGTTTTTT
TRBJ2-1	TRBV4-3	TRBD2	16	NA	CASSQVGGTPYNEQFF	TGCGCCAGCAGCCAAGTGGGGGGGACTCCCTACAATGAGCAGTTCTTC
TRBJ1-1	TRBV11-3	NA	13	few	CASTRRTNTEAFF	TGTGCCAGCACCCGACGGACTAACACTGAAGCTTTCTTT
TRBJ1-3	TRBV7-2	TRBD1	17	NA	CASSLIPGGVAGNTIYF	TGTGCCAGCAGCTTAATTCCAGGGGGCGTCGCGGGAAACACCATATATTTT
TRBJ1-5	TRBV20-1	TRBD1	15	few	CSARPDRGNNQPQHF	TGCAGTGCTCGGCCCGACAGGGGGAACAATCAGCCCCAGCATTTT
TRBJ1-5	TRBV7-6	TRBD1	15	few	CASSTGQGGNQPQHF	TGTGCCAGCAGCACGGGACAGGGCGGCAATCAGCCCCAGCATTTT
TRBJ1-1	TRBV2	TRBD1	13	few	CASIWTGNTEAFF	TGTGCCAGCATTTGGACAGGCAACACTGAAGCTTTCTTT
TRBJ1-1	TRBV12-3/TRBV12-4	NA	12	NA	CASSFFNTEAFF	TGTGCCAGCAGTTTTTTCAACACTGAAGCTTTCTTT
TRBJ2-5	TRBV11-2	NA	15	few	CASSRSPGDQETQYF	TGTGCCAGCAGCCGCTCCCCGGGGGACCAAGAGACCCAGTACTTC
TRBJ2-3	TRBV6-1	TRBD2	18	NA	CASSSSRRRGEFTDTQYF	TGTGCCAGCAGCTCCTCAAGGAGGCGGGGGGAATTCACAGATACGCAGTATTTT
TRBJ2-3	TRBV7-6	NA	16	NA	CASSLVRDTRADTQYF	TGTGCCAGCAGCTTAGTCCGGGACACTCGCGCAGATACGCAGTATTTT
TRBJ1-6	TRBV5-1	TRBD1	15	few	CASSPGTGNGSPLHF	TGCGCCAGCAGCCCAGGGACAGGGAACGGTTCACCCCTCCACTTT